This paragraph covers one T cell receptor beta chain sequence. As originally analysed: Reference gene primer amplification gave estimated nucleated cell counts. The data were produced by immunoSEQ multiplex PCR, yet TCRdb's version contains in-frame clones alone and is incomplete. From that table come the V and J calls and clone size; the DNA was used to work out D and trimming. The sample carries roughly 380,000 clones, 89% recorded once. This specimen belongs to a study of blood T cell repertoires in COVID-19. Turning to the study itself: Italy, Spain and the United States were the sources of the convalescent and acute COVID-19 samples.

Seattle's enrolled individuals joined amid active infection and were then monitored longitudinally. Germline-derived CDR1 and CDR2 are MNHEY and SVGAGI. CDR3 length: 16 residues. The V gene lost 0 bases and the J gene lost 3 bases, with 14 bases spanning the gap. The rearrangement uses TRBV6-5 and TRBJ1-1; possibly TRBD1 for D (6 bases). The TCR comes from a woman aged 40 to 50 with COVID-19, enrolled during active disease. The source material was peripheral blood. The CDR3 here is CASSYSGGGPDTEAFF. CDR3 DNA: TGTGCCAGCAGTTACTCGGGTGGGGGCCCCGACACTGAAGCTTTCTTT.